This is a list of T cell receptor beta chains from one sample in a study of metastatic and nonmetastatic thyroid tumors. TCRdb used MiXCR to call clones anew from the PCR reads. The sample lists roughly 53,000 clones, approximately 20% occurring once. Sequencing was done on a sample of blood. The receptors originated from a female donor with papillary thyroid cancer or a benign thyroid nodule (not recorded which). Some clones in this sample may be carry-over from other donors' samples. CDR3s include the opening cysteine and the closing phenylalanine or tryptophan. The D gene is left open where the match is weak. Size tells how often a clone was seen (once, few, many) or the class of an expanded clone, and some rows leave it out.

CDR3: CSVTRQVNEQFF
DNA: TGCAGCGTTACACGACAGGTCAATGAGCAGTTCTTC
J: TRBJ2-1
D: -
size: few
V: TRBV29-1
length: 12

CDR3: CAWSVRQLNTEAFF
DNA: TGTGCCTGGAGTGTACGGCAGTTGAACACTGAAGCTTTCTTT
J: TRBJ1-1
D: -
size: few
V: TRBV30
length: 14

CDR3: CASSFEDRSKAFF
DNA: TGTGCCAGCAGTTTTGAGGACAGGTCAAAAGCTTTCTTT
J: TRBJ1-1
D: TRBD1
size: -
V: TRBV12-3/TRBV12-4
length: 13

CDR3: CASSLRGAGDRRAEAFF
DNA: TGTGCCAGCAGCTTGCGGGGGGCGGGGGACCGGAGGGCTGAAGCTTTCTTT
J: TRBJ1-1
D: -
size: many
V: TRBV5-6
length: 17

CDR3: CSAPGSYSYEQYF
DNA: TGCAGTGCCCCCGGGAGCTACTCCTACGAGCAGTACTTC
J: TRBJ2-7
D: -
size: many
V: TRBV20-1
length: 13

CDR3: CASSELTTTNEKLFF
DNA: TGTGCCAGCAGTGAACTTACTACAACTAATGAAAAACTGTTTTTT
J: TRBJ1-4
D: -
size: many
V: TRBV6-1
length: 15

CDR3: CASSPPATDTQYF
DNA: TGTGCCAGCAGCCCCCCGGCCACAGATACGCAGTATTTT
J: TRBJ2-3
D: -
size: many
V: TRBV7-3
length: 13

CDR3: CASSLWLAGSGEQFF
DNA: TGTGCCAGCAGTTTATGGCTAGCGGGGTCGGGTGAGCAGTTCTTC
J: TRBJ2-1
D: TRBD2
size: many
V: TRBV27
length: 15

CDR3: CASSESPWTEAFF
DNA: TGCGCCAGCAGTGAGTCTCCCTGGACTGAAGCTTTCTTT
J: TRBJ1-1
D: -
size: many
V: TRBV10-2
length: 13

CDR3: CASTPGLADTDTQYF
DNA: TGTGCCAGCACACCTGGACTAGCGGACACAGATACGCAGTATTTT
J: TRBJ2-3
D: TRBD2
size: many
V: TRBV7-9
length: 15

CDR3: CASSLFKRVLSTNEKLFF
DNA: TGTGCCAGCAGTTTATTTAAGAGGGTCCTTTCAACTAATGAAAAACTGTTTTTT
J: TRBJ1-4
D: -
size: many
V: TRBV27
length: 18

CDR3: CASSANRAEAFF
DNA: TGTGCCAGCAGCGCGAACAGGGCTGAAGCTTTCTTT
J: TRBJ1-1
D: -
size: few
V: TRBV7-9
length: 12

CDR3: CASSLMTGATEAFF
DNA: TGCGCCAGCAGCCTAATGACAGGGGCCACTGAAGCTTTCTTT
J: TRBJ1-1
D: TRBD1
size: many
V: TRBV5-1
length: 14

CDR3: CSARDWSLADGVTQYF
DNA: TGCAGTGCTAGAGATTGGTCACTCGCCGATGGGGTGACCCAGTACTTC
J: TRBJ2-5
D: -
size: medium-sized
V: TRBV20-1
length: 16

CDR3: CAISAGMPRDTQYF
DNA: TGTGCCATTTCAGCCGGGATGCCCAGGGATACGCAGTATTTT
J: TRBJ2-3
D: -
size: -
V: TRBV6-1
length: 14

CDR3: CASSARDTTDTQYF
DNA: TGCGCCAGCAGCGCAAGGGACACCACAGATACGCAGTATTTT
J: TRBJ2-3
D: -
size: many
V: TRBV5-1
length: 14

CDR3: CASSRGLAGYNEHFF
DNA: TGTGCCAGCAGCCGTGGACTAGCGGGATACAATGAGCACTTCTTC
J: TRBJ2-1
D: TRBD2
size: -
V: TRBV13
length: 15

CDR3: CASSMGLVALSGEQFF
DNA: TGTGCCAGTAGTATGGGACTAGTGGCTCTTTCGGGTGAGCAGTTCTTC
J: TRBJ2-1
D: TRBD2
size: many
V: TRBV19
length: 16

CDR3: CSASPGGQSLNEQFF
DNA: TGCAGTGCTAGCCCCGGGGGACAGTCTCTCAATGAGCAGTTCTTC
J: TRBJ2-1
D: -
size: many
V: TRBV20-1
length: 15

CDR3: CASRGLAGATGELFF
DNA: TGCGCCAGCAGAGGCCTAGCGGGAGCCACCGGGGAGCTGTTTTTT
J: TRBJ2-2
D: TRBD2
size: many
V: TRBV5-1
length: 15

CDR3: CASSPSDSYEQYF
DNA: TGCGCCAGCAGCCCCTCTGACAGCTACGAGCAGTACTTC
J: TRBJ2-7
D: -
size: many
V: TRBV5-1
length: 13

CDR3: CASTHLGMVNQPQHF
DNA: TGTGCCAGTACCCACCTGGGCATGGTCAATCAGCCCCAGCATTTT
J: TRBJ1-5
D: -
size: many
V: TRBV19
length: 15

CDR3: CASRTGSSYNEQFF
DNA: TGTGCCAGCAGAACAGGGAGCTCCTACAATGAGCAGTTCTTC
J: TRBJ2-1
D: -
size: many
V: TRBV6-1
length: 14

CDR3: CASSRGSELYGYTF
DNA: TGCGCCAGCAGCCGAGGGTCGGAACTCTATGGCTACACCTTC
J: TRBJ1-2
D: -
size: many
V: TRBV5-1
length: 14

CDR3: CASSDSGGSTDTQYF
DNA: TGTGCCAGCAGTGACTCAGGCGGGAGCACAGATACGCAGTATTTT
J: TRBJ2-3
D: -
size: -
V: TRBV6-4
length: 15

CDR3: CASKRLAGYNEQFF
DNA: TGTGCCAGCAAAAGGCTAGCGGGGTACAATGAGCAGTTCTTC
J: TRBJ2-1
D: TRBD2
size: many
V: TRBV6-1
length: 14

CDR3: CASREQGISDQPQHF
DNA: TGTGCCAGCAGGGAACAGGGGATTTCGGATCAGCCCCAGCATTTT
J: TRBJ1-5
D: TRBD1
size: many
V: TRBV2
length: 15

CDR3: CASSIPTVAEQYF
DNA: TGCGCCAGCAGCATACCGACAGTGGCCGAGCAGTACTTC
J: TRBJ2-7
D: -
size: once
V: TRBV5-1
length: 13

CDR3: CGWSAVMGTGSVEQYF
DNA: TGTGGCTGGAGTGCGGTTATGGGGACAGGGTCGGTCGAGCAGTACTTC
J: TRBJ2-7
D: TRBD1
size: -
V: TRBV30
length: 16

CDR3: CASSSPRGPSAAFF
DNA: TGTGCCAGCAGTTCCCCCAGGGGCCCATCAGCAGCTTTCTTT
J: TRBJ1-1
D: -
size: many
V: TRBV28
length: 14

CDR3: CAWSSRTGSQPQHF
DNA: TGTGCCTGGAGTAGCCGCACAGGGAGTCAGCCCCAGCATTTT
J: TRBJ1-5
D: -
size: -
V: TRBV30
length: 14

CDR3: CAWRREQVWDLHF
DNA: TGTGCCTGGAGGCGCGAACAGGTGTGGGACCTCCACTTT
J: TRBJ1-6
D: -
size: many
V: TRBV30
length: 13

CDR3: CASSIAGLAGGPFNEQFF
DNA: TGTGCCAGTAGTATAGCAGGACTAGCGGGAGGGCCCTTCAATGAGCAGTTCTTC
J: TRBJ2-1
D: TRBD2
size: many
V: TRBV19
length: 18

CDR3: CVSNPGTSGRCAYEQYF
DNA: TGTGTCAGCAACCCCGGGACTAGCGGGAGATGCGCCTACGAGCAGTACTTC
J: TRBJ2-7
D: TRBD2
size: -
V: TRBV28
length: 17

CDR3: CTSSLVATSGDEQFF
DNA: TGCACCAGCAGCTTGGTGGCTACTAGTGGAGATGAGCAGTTCTTC
J: TRBJ2-1
D: -
size: -
V: TRBV5-1
length: 15

CDR3: CASSVSSGASGNTIYF
DNA: TGTGCCAGCAGCGTTAGTTCCGGGGCCTCTGGAAACACCATATATTTT
J: TRBJ1-3
D: -
size: many
V: TRBV9
length: 16

CDR3: CASTVALRSGSEQFF
DNA: TGTGCCAGTACCGTAGCGTTGAGGAGTGGGTCTGAGCAGTTCTTC
J: TRBJ2-1
D: -
size: many
V: TRBV19
length: 15

CDR3: CASSIGAGGETEAFF
DNA: TGTGCCAGTAGTATTGGGGCAGGGGGGGAAACTGAAGCTTTCTTT
J: TRBJ1-1
D: TRBD1
size: many
V: TRBV19
length: 15

CDR3: CASSLSGSGDEAFF
DNA: TGTGCCAGCAGTTTATCAGGAAGCGGGGATGAAGCTTTCTTT
J: TRBJ1-1
D: -
size: many
V: TRBV12-3/TRBV12-4
length: 14

CDR3: CASSGGLGPYEQYF
DNA: TGTGCCAGCAGTGGGGGACTAGGACCTTACGAGCAGTACTTC
J: TRBJ2-7
D: TRBD2
size: many
V: TRBV2
length: 14

CDR3: CASISQFEGYDQYF
DNA: TGTGCCAGCATCTCCCAATTTGAGGGTTACGATCAGTACTTC
J: TRBJ2-7
D: -
size: once
V: TRBV11-2
length: 14

CDR3: CSSSRLLGIDTQYF
DNA: TGCTCCAGCAGCCGCCTCCTCGGCATAGATACGCAGTATTTT
J: TRBJ2-3
D: -
size: once
V: TRBV4-1
length: 14